The 12 T cell receptor beta chains listed next were all sequenced from one sample in a study of metastatic and nonmetastatic thyroid tumors. Thyroid surgery had not been preceded by any treatment in any patient. MiXCR re-clonotyped the PCR reads for TCRdb. The repertoire holds under 45,000 clones, with roughly 36% as singletons. Specimen: tumor tissue. Receptors were obtained from a female donor with papillary thyroid cancer or a benign thyroid nodule (not recorded which). Some clones in this sample may be carry-over from other donors' samples.

This clone showed up just a few times. The chain is built from TRBV6-1 and TRBJ2-7; no clear D. Trimming shortened V by 2 bases and J by 3 bases, and 8 bases separated the two germline ends. Germline CDR1 reads MNHNS; CDR2 reads SASEGT. The CDR3 contains 13 residues. The chain's CDR3 is CASSERVGYEQYF. CDR3 nucleotide sequence: TGTGCCAGCAGTGAAAGAGTGGGCTACGAGCAGTACTTC.

The rearrangement links TRBV6-9 to TRBJ2-2; D uncertain. This CDR3 comprises 12 residues. Germline values: CDR1 MNHGY, CDR2 SVAAGI. Trimming took 0 bases from V and 7 from J, leaving 3 bases between them. The CDR3 loop is CASSYSVGELFF. DNA of the CDR3: TGTGCCAGCAGTTATTCAGTCGGGGAGCTGTTTTTT.

Only a few counts were recorded for this clone. The V call is TRBV4-1, the J call TRBJ2-7; D assignment may be TRBD1 or TRBD2 (5 bases each). V lost 3 bases to trimming and J lost 7 bases, with 7 bases between them. Germline V CDR1 and CDR2: MGHRA, YSYEKL. The CDR3 sequence is 11 residues long. CDR3 coding DNA: TGCGCCAGCAGCCAGGGGGTTGAGCAGTACTTC. Protein sequence: CASSQGVEQYF.

The chain carries TRBV20-1 and TRBJ1-1; possibly TRBD1 for D (5 bases). V shed 1 base and J shed 6 bases, with 12 bases lying between them. This CDR3 is 13 amino acids long. Germline V CDR1 and CDR2: DFQATT, SNEGSKA (reference sequence). Here the CDR3 DNA reads TGCAGTGCTAGAGTTCCAGGGAGAGCTGAAGCTTTCTTT. This gives the protein CSARVPGRAEAFF.

Here the CDR3 DNA reads TGCAGGACAAGCGGGACTGGGTCCTACAATGAGCAGTTCTTC. It specifies CRTSGTGSYNEQFF. The chain uses TRBV20-1 and TRBJ2-1; 7 nucleotides align to TRBD2. Germline-derived CDR1 and CDR2 are DFQATT and SNEGSKA (reference sequence). The CDR3 consists of 14 residues.

The V and J genes are TRBV20-1 and TRBJ1-1, with 7 bases that match TRBD1. The CDR3 has 13 amino acids. Germline assignment: CDR1 DFQATT and CDR2 SNEGSKA (reference sequence). Trimming took 4 bases from V and 0 from J; bases not matched to a gene: 2. CDR3 loop: CSAKGQLNTEAFF. In DNA, the CDR3 is TGCAGTGCTAAGGGACAGTTGAACACTGAAGCTTTCTTT.

In its sample, this clone was seen a few times. The chain joins TRBV11-3 to TRBJ1-2; D might be TRBD1 (5 bases). The CDR3 sequence is 14 residues long. Per the germline V gene, CDR1 is SGHNT and CDR2 is YENEEA. V lost 4 bases and J lost 4, with 13 bases in between. The CDR3 DNA reads as TGTGCCAGCAGCTCCCGACAGACATTCTATGGCTACACCTTC. It translates to CASSSRQTFYGYTF. The variable domain in full, completed from reference TRBV11-3 and TRBJ1-2, reads EAGVVQSPRYKIIEKKQPVAFWCNPISGHNTLYWYLQNLGQGPELLIRYENEEAVDDSQLPKDRFSAERLKGVDSTLKIQPAELGDSAVYLCASSSRQTFYGYTFGSGTRLTVV.

The V and J genes are TRBV11-2 and TRBJ2-5, with 9 bases fitting TRBD2. CDR1 and CDR2 from the germline V gene are SGHAT and FQNNGV. CDR3 size: 15 residues. J gave up 5 bases and V 2 bases, and 6 bases lay outside the gene matches. CDR3 coding DNA: TGTGCCAGCAGCTTACTTGGGACTAGCAGTGAGACCCAGTACTTC. This translates into CASSLLGTSSETQYF.

This chain connects TRBV2 to TRBJ2-3, with TRBD2 matching 12 bases. The CDR3 is 18 residues long. Trimming removed 3 bases from V and 0 bases from J; junction bases left unmatched: 7. Looked up from germline, CDR1 is SNHLY and CDR2 is FYNNEI. The CDR3 DNA follows: TGTGCCAGCAGTGACGAGGCTAGCGGGAGGGCCAGCACAGATACGCAGTATTTT. Amino acid sequence: CASSDEASGRASTDTQYF.

The DNA of the CDR3 is TGTGCCAGTAGGGGTGGAAACACTGAAGCTTTCTTT. Amino acid sequence: CASRGGNTEAFF. J is TRBJ1-1 and V is TRBV19; D not certain. The germline V gene encodes CDR1 LNHDA and CDR2 SQIVND (reference sequence). The V and J ends lost 6 bases and 2 bases respectively, with 7 bases between them. The CDR3 loop spans 12 amino acids.

CDR3 DNA: TGTGCCAGCAGCGTTTCAGGGAACACCGGGGAGCTGTTTTTT. Its protein product is CASSVSGNTGELFF. The chain has TRBV9 and TRBJ2-2; unclear D gene. The CDR3 contains 14 residues. Germline-derived CDR1 and CDR2 are SGDLS and YYNGEE. V gave up 2 bases and J gave up 1 base, with 6 bases separating them.

This clone was picked up a small number of times. The chain has TRBV27 and TRBJ2-7; 7 bases line up with TRBD1. The CDR3 is 15 amino acids. Germline CDR1 MNHEY, CDR2 SMNVEV (reference sequence). With 5 bases clipped from V and 5 bases from J, the junction kept 12 bases outside the gene matches. The CDR3 coding sequence is TGTGCCAGCAGTCTCCGACAGGGTTCAATCCACGAGCAGTACTTC. Amino acids: CASSLRQGSIHEQYF.